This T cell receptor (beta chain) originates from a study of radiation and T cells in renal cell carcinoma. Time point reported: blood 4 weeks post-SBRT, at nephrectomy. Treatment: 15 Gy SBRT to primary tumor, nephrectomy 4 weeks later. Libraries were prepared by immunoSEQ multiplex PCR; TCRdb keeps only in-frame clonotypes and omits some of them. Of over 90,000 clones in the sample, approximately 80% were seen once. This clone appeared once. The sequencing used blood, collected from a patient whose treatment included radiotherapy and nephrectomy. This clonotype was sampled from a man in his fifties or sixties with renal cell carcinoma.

Written as DNA, the CDR3 is TGCGCCAGCAGCTCCCGACTAGCCGCAGATACGCAGTATTTT. Its protein is CASSSRLAADTQYF. The chain is built from TRBV5-1 and TRBJ2-3; 7 bases agree with TRBD2. The J segment lost 4 bases and the V segment lost 3 bases, leaving 5 bases of the junction unmatched. CDR3 size: 14 residues. Germline-derived CDR1 and CDR2 are SGHRS and YFSETQ.